The clone carrying this T cell receptor beta chain was counted many times. Its antigen remains unknown. The sample comes from a study of T-cell memory formation after mild COVID-19. About the study: Among the donors, TCR clusters were largely specific to each donor. Overall study findings and caveats: CD4+ contracting clones were mainly CM and EM; CD8+ ones, EMRA. CD4/CD8 balance held among clones contracting day 15 to 85, and later expanders leaned CD4+. Within pre-infection memory, some responding clones were found, suggesting cross-reactive memory joined.

TCRdb reprocessed the 5' RACE reads via MiXCR and lists one record per CDR3 protein. The data hold fewer than 250,000 distinct CDR3 sequences, with roughly a tenth observed a single time. With V trimmed by 4 bases and J by 1 base, 4 bases remained unmatched. There are 16 residues in the CDR3. CDR1 is SGHDT, CDR2 YYEEEE, per germline. The clonotype was recovered from a man aged 18 to 30 who had mild COVID-19 (a few samples of this study predate the infection). Cell type and time point are not known. Sequenced material: PBMCs or a T cell subset sorted from them (not recorded which). The V and J genes are TRBV5-6 and TRBJ2-5; TRBD2 matches at 13 bases. CDR3 sequence (DNA): TGTGCCAGCAGCCTTAGACTAGCGGGGGGCCAAGAGACCCAGTACTTC. This gives the protein CASSLRLAGGQETQYF.